This T cell receptor (beta chain) was captured in a study of cytomegalovirus exposure and HLA in healthy donors. This CDR3 spans 14 amino acids. CDR1 ENHRY and CDR2 SYGVKD come from the germline V gene. V lost 6 bases, J lost 1 base, and 13 bases lay in between. The PCR made use of 60 Vbeta and 13 Jbeta primers. This table comes from immunoSEQ multiplex PCR, and its TCRdb copy is limited to in-frame clones, with some not included. The sample gives 150,000 to 200,000 clones, around 85% of which show up once; 1.5% to 2% is in the top ten. The sequenced sample was PBMCs. The V and J genes are TRBV10-3 and TRBJ2-7; D gene unclear. This receptor was obtained from a man between 18 and 29 years old in good health and CMV-seronegative. Here the CDR3 reads CAISPTSTSYEQYF. The DNA for the CDR3 is TGTGCCATCAGCCCGACTTCTACATCCTACGAGCAGTACTTC.